Listed below are T cell receptor beta chains from one sample, sequenced in a study of T cells in Graves' hyperthyroidism and ophthalmopathy. MiXCR was run by TCRdb on the multiplex PCR reads, yielding one entry per CDR3 protein. The sample holds about 380,000 distinct CDR3 sequences, about 15% seen once. Sequenced input: blood. The receptors were sampled from a woman aged 25 to 39 with Graves' ophthalmopathy. Each CDR3 is given with its conserved first and last residue. The size field is filled for only some rows; it gives once, few, many or a size class.

>18|TRBV20-1|many
CSARGGGGAVAITDTQYF
>15|TRBV6-1|many
CASSSTGTRTYEQYF
>13|TRBV20-1|many
CSAREGTKNIQYF
>15|TRBV5-1|few
CASSLAGARSNEQYF
>13|TRBV10-3|many
CAISAQGVREQYF
>15|TRBV7-2|many
CASSLGLIGRNEQFF
>14|TRBV12-3/TRBV12-4|many
CASSFLGSNQPQHF
>16|TRBV7-6|.
CASSERRGADTGELFF
>16|TRBV6-5|.
CASSYSGTGLTGELFF
>14|TRBV6-1|few
CASSEELQGGVGYF
>13|TRBV30|once
CAWSVGGGETQYF
>11|TRBV19|.
CASSITSEAFF
>15|TRBV11-3|.
CASSLGTGSSGELFF
>8|TRBV20-1|.
CSAGAGIF
>13|TRBV29-1|few
CSVIPRDSRNQHF
>16|TRBV6-1|.
CASSGPAGNSYNEQFF
>17|TRBV27|few
CASSLGQGHSGANVLTF
>17|TRBV10-3|many
CAISEGLAGASQETQYF
>15|TRBV19|few
CASSSLPEPNEKLFF
>14|TRBV5-1|many
CASSSGQSTDTQYF
>16|TRBV7-9|.
CASSPDRSLTLYGYTF
>13|TRBV28|many
CASIEDRDYGYTF
>15|TRBV5-1|.
CASSLVIRGHAEAFF
>15|TRBV6-1|many
CASSAYRDPYEKLFF
>16|TRBV30|many
CAWSDTTGIWYNEQFF
>15|TRBV5-6|many
CASSLLGQGSGEQFF
>11|TRBV19|few
CASSMATEAFF
>14|TRBV4-1|many
CASSHTSLYNEQFF
>14|TRBV28|.
CASTLGFGLETQYF
>15|TRBV27|many
CASSPPGTVPLGYTF
>19|TRBV11-2|many
CASSLIRKPYRGQGGELFF
>14|TRBV6-5|few
CASSYLGRSYGYTF
>18|TRBV2|many
CASSVASLRGAGGNTIYF
>15|TRBV4-1|many
CASSQEETRIPEQFF
>13|TRBV6-7|.
CASSLPFGFEAFF
>13|TRBV5-1|many
CASNPGVGNEQYF
>16|TRBV6-1|few
CASSHGNWDRGYEQYF
>15|TRBV20-1|many
CSARGLAGQWETQYF
>16|TRBV5-6|many
CASSLMGEGLYNEQFF
>13|TRBV7-2|many
CASSYGTNEKLFF
>13|TRBV12-3/TRBV12-4|few
CASSREPNQPQHF
>18|TRBV6-1|few
CASSEDLSPAGGTDTQYF
>14|TRBV3-1|many
CASSPGQGREKLFF
>16|TRBV7-2|many
CASSLSQGVGTDTQYF
>14|TRBV12-3/TRBV12-4|many
CASSLGTGAYGYTF